This record concerns one T cell receptor (beta chain) sequence. The target antigen is unknown. This entry is derived from a study of OX40 agonist ivuxolimab in advanced cancers. The wider study: Patients received intravenous ivuxolimab every 2 weeks at 0.01 to 10 mg/kg. Overall study findings and caveats: Compared with CD4+, CD8+ T cells on average had more expanded clones.

Germline loops: CDR1 MNHNS, CDR2 SASEGT. The CDR3 runs 15 residues. J was trimmed by 4 bases and V by 2 bases; bases with no gene match: 5. Samples of blood were obtained at baseline, on cycle 4 day 1, and on cycle 7 day 1. Sequencing used immunoSEQ multiplex PCR; TCRdb keeps in-frame clones, though not all of them. There are about 98,000 clones in the sample; 85% to 95% occur only once, and 0.25% to 0.3% lies in the top ten. Sequenced material: CD4+ or CD8+ T cells sorted from blood, taken in a trial of the OX40 agonist ivuxolimab. The TCR comes from an adult with an advanced solid tumor such as melanoma, head and neck, liver or kidney cancer. V is TRBV6-1 and J is TRBJ2-3; TRBD2 aligns across 8 bases. CDR3 DNA: TGTGCCAGCAGTGAATGGGCGGGAGGAGCAGATACGCAGTATTTT. It is translated as CASSEWAGGADTQYF.